This T cell receptor (beta chain) comes out of a study of blood T cell repertoires in COVID-19. The CDR3 extends over 15 amino acids. Trimming took 1 base from V and 1 from J, leaving 11 bases between them. Germline CDR1 is SGHAT and CDR2 is FQNNGV. Recovered status in Cohort 3 required two negative PCRs, clearance, or symptom resolution. A single count supports this clone. The data were produced by immunoSEQ multiplex PCR, yet TCRdb's version contains in-frame clones alone and is incomplete. The sample consists of almost 200,000 clones, roughly 90% of them appearing once. The source is a woman between 18 and 29 years old who had recovered from COVID-19. The sample taken for sequencing was PBMCs or T cells enriched from blood (not recorded which). This chain joins TRBV11-2 and TRBJ2-7; D possibly corresponds to TRBD1 (5 bases). As DNA, the CDR3 is TGTGCCAGCAGCTTAGCCATGGGGCAGTCCTACGAGCAGTACTTC. Translated: CASSLAMGQSYEQYF.